This T cell receptor beta chain was identified during a study of T-cell memory formation after mild COVID-19. CDR1 is SNHLY and CDR2 is FYNNEI in the germline V gene. V lost 0 bases to trimming and J lost 2 bases, with 8 bases between them. The CDR3 runs to 14 residues. TCRdb re-derived calls from the 5' RACE reads in MiXCR, one entry per CDR3 protein. The profile shows around 150,000 distinct CDR3 sequences, roughly 31% of them singletons. The V gene is TRBV2, the J gene TRBJ2-7; D is unresolved. The sequenced sample consisted of PBMCs or a T cell subset sorted from them (not recorded which). The sequence derives from an adult woman who had mild COVID-19 (a few samples of this study predate the infection). Cell type and time point are not known. The CDR3 protein is CASSEALGPYEQYF. CDR3 sequence (DNA): TGTGCCAGCAGTGAAGCGCTTGGCCCCTACGAGCAGTACTTC. Variable domain in full (rest from reference TRBV2 and TRBJ2-7): EPEVTQTPSHQVTQMGQEVILRCVPISNHLYFYWYRQILGQKVEFLVSFYNNEISEKSEIFDDQFSVERPDGSNFTLKIRSTKLEDSAMYFCASSEALGPYEQYFGPGTRLTVT.